The 9 T cell receptor beta chains presented below share a single source sample, sequenced in a study of glioma-infiltrating T cells after dendritic cell vaccination. Time point reported: after dendritic cell vaccination, including at tumor progression/relapse. Measured with immunoSEQ multiplex PCR; TCRdb has only the in-frame clones, and not every one. The data hold roughly 85,000 clones, with 85% observed a single time. The source material was blood, sampled after dendritic cell vaccination. These TCRs come from a human donor with glioblastoma.

J is TRBJ2-5 and V is TRBV15; possible D gene TRBD1, 6 bases. Germline CDR1 and CDR2: LNHNV and YYDKDF (reference sequence). CDR3 length: 13 amino acids. V was shortened by 3 bases and J by 3 bases, with 8 bases between the two germline ends. The chain's CDR3 is CATSSYREETQYF. In nucleotides, the CDR3 is TGTGCCACCAGCAGCTACAGGGAAGAGACCCAGTACTTC. The full variable domain, with the rest looked up from reference TRBV15 and TRBJ2-5, is DAMVIQNPRYQVTQFGKPVTLSCSQTLNHNVMYWYQQKSSQAPKLLFHYYDKDFNNEADTPDNFQSRRPNTSFCFLDIRSPGLGDTAMYLCATSSYREETQYFGPGTRLLVL.

The chain links TRBV27 to TRBJ2-7, with 10 positions matching TRBD2. This CDR3 contains 19 residues. V shed 3 bases, J shed 2 bases, and the junction held 16 bases outside the gene matches. Germline CDR1 and CDR2: MNHEY and SMNVEV (reference sequence). The CDR3 DNA reads TGTGCCAGCAGTTTTCGTTGGCGAGCGGGAGGGCCCCCCGCCTACGAGCAGTACTTC. This encodes CASSFRWRAGGPPAYEQYF.

The rearrangement uses TRBV5-6 and TRBJ2-1; D might be TRBD1 (5 bases). CDR1 and CDR2 from the germline V gene are SGHDT and YYEEEE. The CDR3 consists of 12 residues. V shed 4 bases and J shed 14 bases, with 16 bases lying between them. The CDR3 reads CASSIPQEKEFF. In nucleotides, the CDR3 is TGTGCCAGCAGCATTCCACAGGAAAAGGAGTTCTTC.

A single count supports this clone. The V gene is TRBV2, the J gene TRBJ1-1; the D gene is possibly TRBD1 (6 bases). The V end lost 0 bases, the J end lost 4 bases, and 12 bases lay between the germline ends. This CDR3 region has 15 residues. The germline V gene has CDR1 SNHLY and CDR2 FYNNEI. CDR3 DNA: TGTGCCAGCAGTGAAGCGCTTCCCAGGGGCACTGAAGCTTTCTTT. This codes for CASSEALPRGTEAFF.

V gene TRBV7-2 combines with J gene TRBJ1-5; no clear D. CDR3 length equals 16 residues. V shed 5 bases and J shed 4 bases, with 18 bases lying between them. The V gene's germline CDR1 is SGHTA and CDR2 FQGNSA. CDR3 sequence reads: CASSTGGSIQNQPQHF. The CDR3 nucleotides are TGTGCCAGCAGCACTGGAGGGAGTATCCAGAATCAGCCCCAGCATTTT.

This clone was detected a few times. This chain joins TRBV6-6 and TRBJ1-2; 7 bases are shared with TRBD1. The ends lost 4 bases at V and 7 bases at J; junction bases unmatched: 12. The length of the CDR3 is 15 residues. From germline, CDR1 is MNHNY and CDR2 SVGAGI (reference sequence). The CDR3 DNA sequence: TGTGCCAGCAGTTTTTCCGGACAGGACAAGGGTGGCTACACCTTC. This encodes CASSFSGQDKGGYTF.

The chain carries TRBV15 and TRBJ2-2; the match to TRBD1 covers 7 bases. After removal of 5 bases from V and 8 bases from J, the junction contained 8 bases not matched to a gene. CDR3 length: 14 amino acids. Germline CDR1 LNHNV, CDR2 YYDKDF (reference sequence). The DNA for the CDR3 is TGTGCCACCAGCTCTATTAGGGGGCGAGGGGAGCTGTTTTTT. Amino acids: CATSSIRGRGELFF.

The chain is built from TRBV9 and TRBJ1-2, with TRBD1 as a possible D gene (6 bases). This CDR3 has 16 residues. Germline V gene data show CDR1 as SGDLS and CDR2 as YYNGEE. V lost 0 bases and J 4 bases, leaving 16 bases between the germline ends. The CDR3 reads CASSVESGERAYGYTF. The CDR3 DNA reads TGTGCCAGCAGCGTAGAGTCAGGGGAAAGGGCCTATGGCTACACCTTC.

The chain employs TRBV7-8 and TRBJ1-5; tentative D call: TRBD1 (5 bases). V gave up 3 bases and J gave up 3 bases, with 12 bases separating them. Germline V gene sequence: CDR1 SGHVS, CDR2 FQNEAQ. This CDR3 has 15 amino acids. CDR3 protein: CASSLSQQVNQPQHF. CDR3 coding DNA: TGTGCCAGCAGCTTGAGTCAACAGGTCAATCAGCCCCAGCATTTT. Complete variable domain (other parts from reference TRBV7-8 and TRBJ1-5): GAGVSQSPRYKVAKRGQDVALRCDPISGHVSLFWYQQALGQGPEFLTYFQNEAQLDKSGLPSDRFFAERPEGSVSTLKIQRTQQEDSAVYLCASSLSQQVNQPQHFGDGTRLSIL.